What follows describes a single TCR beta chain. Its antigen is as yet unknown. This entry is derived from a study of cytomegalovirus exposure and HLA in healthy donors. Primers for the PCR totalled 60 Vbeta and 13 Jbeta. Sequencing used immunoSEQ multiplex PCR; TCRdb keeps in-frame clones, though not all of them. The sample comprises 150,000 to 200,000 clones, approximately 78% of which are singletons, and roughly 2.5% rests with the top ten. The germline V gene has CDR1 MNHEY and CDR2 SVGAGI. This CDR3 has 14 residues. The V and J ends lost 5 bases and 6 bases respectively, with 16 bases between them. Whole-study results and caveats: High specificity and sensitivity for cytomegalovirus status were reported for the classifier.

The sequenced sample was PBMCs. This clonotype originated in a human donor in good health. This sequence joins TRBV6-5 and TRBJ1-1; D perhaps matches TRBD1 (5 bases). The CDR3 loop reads CASSLSGGVPEAFF. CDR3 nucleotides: TGTGCCAGCAGTCTCTCGGGGGGAGTTCCTGAAGCTTTCTTT.